The rows below give T cell receptor beta chains drawn from one sample of a study of blood T cell repertoires in COVID-19. This table comes from immunoSEQ multiplex PCR, and its TCRdb copy is limited to in-frame clones, with some not included. Among some 200,000 clones listed, 65% to 85% were seen once. The specimen sequenced was PBMCs or T cells enriched from blood (not recorded which). These receptors were taken from a man between 35 and 55 years old who had recovered from COVID-19. Each CDR3 is given with its conserved first and last residue. D genes are given only for firm matches. A clone size is listed for some rows: how often the clone was seen (once, few, many), or a class if it is expanded.

size: -; V: TRBV6-5; D: -; J: TRBJ1-2; CDR3: CASTAKGGSYGYTF; DNA: TGTGCCAGCACCGCAAAAGGCGGTTCCTATGGCTACACCTTC
size: -; V: TRBV30; D: TRBD1; J: TRBJ1-5; CDR3: CAWSVGADRGENQPQHF; DNA: TGTGCCTGGAGTGTCGGAGCCGACAGGGGAGAGAATCAGCCCCAGCATTTT
size: -; V: TRBV20-1; D: TRBD1; J: TRBJ1-2; CDR3: CSALDRAETF; DNA: TGCAGTGCCCTCGACAGGGCTGAAACCTTC
size: few; V: TRBV7-9; D: -; J: TRBJ1-1; CDR3: CASRGSTRRGRENTEAFF; DNA: TGTGCCAGCAGAGGGTCCACTAGGAGGGGCCGAGAGAACACTGAAGCTTTCTTT
size: -; V: TRBV6-2/TRBV6-3; D: -; J: TRBJ2-1; CDR3: CASSSRVNDGDNEQFF; DNA: TGTGCCAGCAGTTCCAGGGTCAACGATGGGGACAATGAGCAGTTCTTC
size: -; V: TRBV28; D: -; J: TRBJ1-1; CDR3: CASSFRFAGPTELAFF; DNA: TGTGCCAGCAGTTTTCGTTTTGCAGGGCCTACCGAACTAGCTTTCTTT
size: -; V: TRBV14; D: -; J: TRBJ1-6; CDR3: CASSLPLGGSPLHF; DNA: TGTGCCAGCAGCCTCCCCCTTGGAGGTTCACCCCTCCACTTT
size: -; V: TRBV14; D: -; J: TRBJ1-2; CDR3: CASSPSGLYGYTF; DNA: TGTGCCAGCAGCCCCTCGGGACTCTATGGCTACACCTTC
size: -; V: TRBV19; D: -; J: TRBJ1-4; CDR3: CASSLPRWSEKLFF; DNA: TGTGCCAGTAGTTTACCCCGATGGAGTGAAAAACTGTTTTTT
size: -; V: TRBV28; D: -; J: TRBJ1-4; CDR3: CASSLSSSEKLFF; DNA: TGTGCCAGCAGTTTATCTAGTAGTGAAAAACTGTTTTTT
size: -; V: TRBV30; D: TRBD1; J: TRBJ1-4; CDR3: CAWGDRENEKLFF; DNA: TGTGCCTGGGGCGACAGGGAGAACGAAAAACTGTTTTTT
size: -; V: TRBV5-4; D: TRBD2; J: TRBJ2-2; CDR3: CASSSGGFTGELFF; DNA: TGTGCCAGCAGCTCGGGGGGGTTCACCGGGGAGCTGTTTTTT
size: -; V: TRBV5-4; D: -; J: TRBJ1-2; CDR3: CASSFTTQYYGYTF; DNA: TGTGCCAGCAGCTTTACTACCCAGTACTATGGCTACACCTTC
size: -; V: TRBV5-5; D: TRBD2; J: TRBJ2-5; CDR3: CASSLVVGRGGRETQYF; DNA: TGTGCCAGCAGCTTGGTGGTTGGTCGGGGAGGGAGGGAGACCCAGTACTTC
size: few; V: TRBV18; D: -; J: TRBJ1-5; CDR3: CASSPRQISNQPQHF; DNA: TGTGCCAGCTCACCTCGACAGATTAGCAATCAGCCCCAGCATTTT
size: few; V: TRBV27; D: TRBD1; J: TRBJ1-2; CDR3: CASSRRQGADYGYTF; DNA: TGTGCCAGCAGTCGCAGACAGGGGGCTGACTATGGCTACACCTTC
size: -; V: TRBV5-8; D: TRBD2; J: TRBJ2-3; CDR3: CASSYHTTSRSTDTQYF; DNA: TGTGCCAGCAGCTATCATACGACTAGCAGAAGCACAGATACGCAGTATTTT
size: -; V: TRBV29-1; D: TRBD1; J: TRBJ1-2; CDR3: CSVGQGSFSGYTF; DNA: TGCAGCGTTGGACAGGGATCGTTCTCTGGCTACACCTTC
size: -; V: TRBV28; D: -; J: TRBJ1-5; CDR3: CASSFLERAGDSNQPQHF; DNA: TGTGCCAGCAGTTTTCTGGAACGGGCAGGGGATAGCAATCAGCCCCAGCATTTT
size: few; V: TRBV7-8; D: -; J: TRBJ1-5; CDR3: CASSLGRQGNQPQHF; DNA: TGTGCCAGCAGCTTAGGAAGACAGGGCAATCAGCCCCAGCATTTT
size: -; V: TRBV5-8; D: -; J: TRBJ1-1; CDR3: CASILLGGETEAFF; DNA: TGTGCCAGCATCCTTCTTGGAGGTGAGACTGAAGCTTTCTTT
size: once; V: TRBV12-3/TRBV12-4; D: -; J: TRBJ2-7; CDR3: CASSLAGDEQYF; DNA: TGTGCCAGCAGTTTAGCCGGGGACGAGCAGTACTTC
size: -; V: TRBV24-1; D: -; J: TRBJ2-5; CDR3: CATSDLNRDYRETQYF; DNA: TGTGCCACCAGTGATTTGAACAGGGATTACCGAGAGACCCAGTACTTC
size: -; V: TRBV4-1; D: -; J: TRBJ1-2; CDR3: CASSSPRGLYGYTF; DNA: TGCGCCAGCAGCTCTCCCCGGGGACTATATGGCTACACCTTC
size: -; V: TRBV2; D: TRBD1; J: TRBJ2-7; CDR3: CANRDRGRVYEQYF; DNA: TGTGCCAACCGGGACAGGGGGCGCGTCTACGAGCAGTACTTC
size: -; V: TRBV7-2; D: TRBD2; J: TRBJ2-1; CDR3: CASSPRTSGGRFGQFF; DNA: TGTGCCAGCAGCCCGAGGACTAGCGGGGGACGGTTCGGTCAGTTCTTC
size: -; V: TRBV18; D: -; J: TRBJ2-1; CDR3: CASSPWSYNEQFF; DNA: TGTGCCAGCTCACCTTGGAGCTACAATGAGCAGTTCTTC
size: -; V: TRBV2; D: -; J: TRBJ1-5; CDR3: CASRENQPQHF; DNA: TGTGCCAGCAGGGAGAATCAGCCCCAGCATTTT
size: -; V: TRBV7-2; D: -; J: TRBJ1-2; CDR3: CASSLEEVGYTF; DNA: TGTGCCAGCAGCTTAGAAGAGGTTGGCTACACCTTC
size: -; V: TRBV7-9; D: -; J: TRBJ1-4; CDR3: CASSPRRATNEKLFF; DNA: TGTGCCAGCAGCCCCCGGAGGGCCACTAATGAAAAACTGTTTTTT
size: few; V: TRBV5-1; D: TRBD1; J: TRBJ1-4; CDR3: CASSLARVGDRVGGKLFF; DNA: TGCGCCAGCAGCTTGGCCAGAGTGGGCGACAGGGTCGGTGGAAAACTGTTTTTT
size: -; V: TRBV5-6; D: TRBD1; J: TRBJ1-4; CDR3: CASSLPGTGPEKLFF; DNA: TGTGCCAGCAGCTTGCCGGGGACAGGGCCTGAAAAACTGTTTTTT
size: -; V: TRBV5-1; D: TRBD2; J: TRBJ2-3; CDR3: CASSTGLVDTQYF; DNA: TGCGCCAGCAGCACGGGACTAGTTGATACGCAGTATTTT
size: -; V: TRBV28; D: TRBD1; J: TRBJ1-2; CDR3: CASSSSTGTVNGYTF; DNA: TGTGCCAGCAGTTCGTCAACCGGGACAGTAAATGGCTACACCTTC
size: -; V: TRBV3-1/TRBV3-2; D: TRBD2; J: TRBJ2-1; CDR3: CASSRATSGAEQFF; DNA: TGTGCCAGCAGCCGAGCGACTAGCGGGGCTGAGCAGTTCTTC
size: -; V: TRBV5-1; D: -; J: TRBJ1-2; CDR3: CASSLANRQERGYTF; DNA: TGCGCCAGCAGCTTGGCCAATCGACAGGAGCGTGGCTACACCTTC
size: few; V: TRBV4-2; D: -; J: TRBJ2-1; CDR3: CASSRLLTGIYNEQFF; DNA: TGTGCCAGCAGCCGGCTCCTTACGGGGATATACAATGAGCAGTTCTTC
size: -; V: TRBV28; D: -; J: TRBJ2-2; CDR3: CASSLIQNTGELFF; DNA: TGTGCCAGCAGTTTAATCCAGAACACCGGGGAGCTGTTTTTT
size: few; V: TRBV5-1; D: TRBD1; J: TRBJ1-2; CDR3: CASSPDRASGLLGYTF; DNA: TGCGCCAGCAGCCCCGACAGGGCTTCCGGCTTATTGGGCTACACCTTC
size: once; V: TRBV19; D: TRBD1; J: TRBJ2-7; CDR3: CASSRGQGFSYEQYF; DNA: TGTGCCAGTAGTAGAGGACAGGGTTTCTCCTACGAGCAGTACTTC
size: -; V: TRBV7-8; D: TRBD1; J: TRBJ1-1; CDR3: CASSSLQGTLNTEAFF; DNA: TGTGCCAGCAGCTCCTTACAGGGGACACTGAACACTGAAGCTTTCTTT
size: few; V: TRBV7-6; D: TRBD1; J: TRBJ2-5; CDR3: CASSPTGGWVQETQYF; DNA: TGTGCCAGCAGCCCGACAGGGGGCTGGGTTCAAGAGACCCAGTACTTC
size: -; V: TRBV7-2; D: TRBD1; J: TRBJ1-1; CDR3: CASRLDRVGTEAFF; DNA: TGTGCCAGCAGGTTGGACAGGGTGGGAACTGAAGCTTTCTTT
size: -; V: TRBV6-2/TRBV6-3; D: TRBD1; J: TRBJ2-1; CDR3: CASSYPDRGVTLSYNEQFF; DNA: TGTGCCAGCAGTTACCCGGACAGGGGAGTAACCCTTTCCTACAATGAGCAGTTCTTC
size: once; V: TRBV19; D: -; J: TRBJ2-3; CDR3: CASSRYQTDSTDTQYF; DNA: TGTGCCAGTAGTCGGTATCAGACAGATAGCACAGATACGCAGTATTTT
size: -; V: TRBV9; D: TRBD1; J: TRBJ2-1; CDR3: CASSLNPGQLYNEQFF; DNA: TGTGCCAGCAGTTTAAACCCGGGACAGTTATACAATGAGCAGTTCTTC
size: -; V: TRBV19; D: TRBD1; J: TRBJ1-1; CDR3: CASRTSQGWNTEAFF; DNA: TGTGCCAGTAGGACTTCACAGGGGTGGAACACTGAAGCTTTCTTT
size: -; V: TRBV3-1/TRBV3-2; D: TRBD1; J: TRBJ1-4; CDR3: CASSQFLTGTAPVLFF; DNA: TGTGCCAGCAGCCAGTTCCTTACCGGGACAGCTCCCGTTCTGTTTTTT
size: -; V: TRBV29-1; D: -; J: TRBJ1-1; CDR3: CSAGDTEAFF; DNA: TGCAGCGCAGGGGACACTGAAGCTTTCTTT
size: -; V: TRBV4-2; D: -; J: TRBJ2-5; CDR3: CASSQVRRGETQYF; DNA: TGTGCCAGCAGCCAAGTGCGGAGAGGAGAGACCCAGTACTTC
size: -; V: TRBV3-1/TRBV3-2; D: TRBD2; J: TRBJ2-5; CDR3: CASSQGGTIQETQYF; DNA: TGTGCCAGCAGCCAAGGGGGGACTATACAAGAGACCCAGTACTTC
size: -; V: TRBV10-3; D: TRBD2; J: TRBJ2-1; CDR3: CAITPGLAGEQFF; DNA: TGTGCCATCACCCCGGGACTAGCTGGTGAGCAGTTCTTC
size: once; V: TRBV7-2; D: -; J: TRBJ1-3; CDR3: CASSFGQPILDKNTIYF; DNA: TGTGCCAGCAGCTTTGGACAGCCAATTTTAGATAAAAACACCATATATTTT
size: -; V: TRBV9; D: -; J: TRBJ2-6; CDR3: CASSVMGRDALIGANVLTF; DNA: TGTGCCAGCAGCGTTATGGGCAGGGATGCACTTATTGGGGCCAACGTCCTGACTTTC
size: -; V: TRBV29-1; D: -; J: TRBJ2-1; CDR3: CSVGQGIRNEQFF; DNA: TGCAGCGTAGGGCAGGGGATTCGGAATGAGCAGTTCTTC